The sequence of this T cell receptor beta chain was determined in a study of blood T cell repertoires in COVID-19. Looking at the study overall: The origin of the acute and convalescent COVID-19 samples was the United States, Italy and Spain. The analysed material was cDNA or gDNA that came from T cells, B-cell-depleted T cells, or PBMCs.

The CDR3 is made up of 16 amino acids. V was pared by 4 bases and J by 2 bases, with 16 bases between. Germline CDR1 LGHDT, CDR2 YNNKEL (reference sequence). As processed by the authors: Reference gene primer amplification gave estimated nucleated cell counts. Produced via immunoSEQ multiplex PCR; TCRdb's table is partial and in-frame only. The V and J calls and clone size are taken from that table; D and trimming were inferred from the DNA. The data contain roughly 200,000 clones, 88% of them singletons. The sequence came from a man between 18 and 29 years old with active or convalescent COVID-19. The chain carries TRBV3-1 (or the pseudogene TRBV3-2) and TRBJ2-3; a weak D match, TRBD2 (6 bases). Sequenced input: peripheral blood. The CDR3 loop is CASSRGPGLYTDTQYF. The CDR3 region has the DNA TGTGCCAGCAGCCGAGGACCGGGACTTTACACAGATACGCAGTATTTT.